Below, 13 T cell receptor beta chains from the same sample are listed, as sequenced in a study of tumor-infiltrating lymphocytes in primary liver carcinoma. Extraction also yielded germline DNA, while blood RNA was obtained from unsorted whole blood. TCR beta cDNA was reverse-transcribed from 500 to 550 ng of total RNA. The reaction used a constant-region primer and ProtoScript II reverse transcriptase. Generation of the TCR beta libraries relied on three nested multiplex PCR rounds using slightly modified ARM-PCR. Amplification in the first two PCR rounds was performed using TRBV1-TRBV30 forward primers and a C-beta reverse primer for around 11 cycles each. TCRdb processed the multiplex PCR reads anew with MiXCR; each CDR3 protein has one entry. The sample contains hundreds of thousands of distinct CDR3 sequences, roughly three fifths of which appear only once. The source material was peripheral blood. The receptor set was obtained from a woman younger than 45 with primary liver carcinoma and hepatitis B virus infection.

A remark on this clonotype: At one end, the junction sequence differs from germline, possibly due to a read error. The chain carries TRBV20-1 and TRBJ2-5; possibly TRBD2 for D (6 bases). The germline V gene has CDR1 DFQATT and CDR2 SNEGSKA (reference sequence). CDR3 length equals 13 residues. The CDR3 protein is CSAPVGGRETQYF. In DNA, the CDR3 is TGCAGTGCTCCGGTGGGGGGAAGAGAGACTCAGTACTTC.

In its sample, this clonotype was seen many times. V is TRBV12-3 or TRBV12-4 and J is TRBJ1-5; tentative D call: TRBD1 (6 bases). This CDR3 has 15 amino acids. V lost 6 bases and J lost 0, with 12 bases in between. The chain's CDR3 is CASRPTGHSNQPQHF. The CDR3 nucleotides are TGTGCCAGCAGGCCGACAGGACATAGCAATCAGCCCCAGCATTTT.

This clonotype appeared once. The V call is TRBV28, the J call TRBJ1-1, with unresolved D. This CDR3 spans 12 amino acids. Trimming stripped 8 bases from V and 9 bases from J, with 16 bases between. Germline V lookup: CDR1 MDHEN, CDR2 SYDVKM. The CDR3 spells CASEDNPPKAFF. The CDR3 DNA reads as TGTGCCAGCGAGGATAATCCTCCAAAAGCTTTCTTT.

In regard to this clonotype: Just one base apart from a much larger clone, this may be a read error. The chain carries TRBV12-3 or TRBV12-4 and TRBJ2-3; D might be TRBD2 (6 bases). V shed 2 bases and J shed 5 bases, with 8 bases lying between them. The CDR3 is made up of 13 amino acids. As DNA, the CDR3 is TGTGCCAGCAGTTTAACGGGAGTAGATACGCAGTATTTT. Residues: CASSLTGVDTQYF.

This clonotype was detected many times. The chain is built from TRBV11-3 and TRBJ1-1, with TRBD1 identical over 11 bases. The CDR3 is made up of 15 amino acids. Trimming cost V 5 bases and J 5 bases; bases outside gene matches: 7. CDR1 SGHNT and CDR2 YENEEA come from the germline V gene. CDR3 coding DNA: TGTGCCAGCAGCATACGGACAGGGGGCATTACTGAAGCTTTCTTT. This encodes CASSIRTGGITEAFF.

In the case of this clonotype: Germline is not matched at one junction end, which may reflect a read error. The chain has TRBV11-3 and TRBJ2-4, with D perhaps matching TRBD1 (6 bases). The CDR3 has 16 amino acids. Germline CDR1 is SGHNT and CDR2 is YENEEA. This chain's CDR3 is CAGSYNQGLTKDIQYF. The CDR3, as DNA: TGTGCCGGCAGCTATAACCAGGGGCTAACCAAAGACATTCAGTACTTC.

The chain is built from TRBV21-1 and TRBJ2-7; TRBD2 reflects the table's D call only, with no check against the DNA. TRBV21-1 counts as a pseudogene. The CDR3 is made up of 19 amino acids. CDR3 loop: CASSKVPITTGTSGYEQYF. The CDR3 DNA reads as TGTGCCAGCAGCAAAGTACCGATTACCACGGGGACTAGCGGCTACGAGCAGTACTTC.

Comment on this clonotype: Germline is not matched at one junction end, which may reflect a read error. The chain carries TRBV5-5 and TRBJ2-7, with a weak D call TRBD2 (6 bases). The CDR3 has 13 amino acids. The germline V gene encodes CDR1 SGHKS and CDR2 YYEKEE (reference sequence). CDR3 sequence reads: CTSSLSGDNEQYF. The CDR3 coding sequence is TGTACCAGCAGCTTGTCGGGAGACAACGAGCAGTACTTC.

About this clonotype itself: At one of its ends the junction is not consistent with the germline gene, which may arise from a read error. This chain connects TRBV12-3 or TRBV12-4 to TRBJ2-2; D might be TRBD1 or TRBD2, each matching 5 bases. The CDR3 totals 14 residues. For the CDR3, the DNA is TGTACCAGCAGGTCCCACCCGAACACCGGGGACCTGTTGTTT. Protein product: CTSRSHPNTGDLLF.

Remarks on this clonotype: This could be a read error, since a much larger clone is one nucleotide away. A read error is likely, as this CDR3 ends without the conserved phenylalanine or tryptophan. The chain carries TRBV12-3 or TRBV12-4 and TRBJ2-7, with TRBD2 identical over 9 bases. CDR3 size: 13 residues. Trimming took 6 bases from V and 0 from J; bases not matched to a gene: 0. In nucleotides, the CDR3 is TGTGCCAGCAGAGCGGGAGGCTCCTACGAGCAGTACTTA. Residues: CASRAGGSYEQYL.

The gene calls are TRBV6-2 or TRBV6-3 and TRBJ2-1, with D possibly being TRBD1 or TRBD2 (5 bases each). Per the germline V gene, CDR1 is MNHEY and CDR2 is SVGEGT. This CDR3 has 14 residues. The ends were cut back, 2 bases at V and 8 bases at J, with 13 bases in the middle. The CDR3 coding sequence is TGTGCCAGCAGTTACCCGGGACCAACAGATGAGCAGTTCTTC. Residues: CASSYPGPTDEQFF.

This clonotype was picked up a small number of times. The rearrangement links TRBV6-2 or TRBV6-3 to TRBJ2-7, with 7 bases that match TRBD2. CDR1 and CDR2 (germline): MNHEY, SVGEGT. This CDR3 has 16 residues. V lost 0 bases and J lost 0; bases outside the gene matches: 5. This chain's CDR3 is CASSYSGAGFSYEQYF. CDR3 nucleotides: TGTGCCAGCAGTTACTCTGGAGCGGGATTCTCCTACGAGCAGTACTTC.

The rearrangement uses TRBV12-3 or TRBV12-4 and TRBJ2-7; D might be TRBD1 (6 bases). V was trimmed by 2 bases and J by 5 bases, leaving 10 bases between them. This CDR3 has 13 amino acids. The CDR3 bases are TGTGCCAGCAGTTTACAGGGGCCCGACGAGCAGTACTTC. Its protein product is CASSLQGPDEQYF.